This TCR beta chain was identified in a study of T cells after posttransplantation cyclophosphamide. General study results and limits: Recipient CMV seropositivity and CMV reactivation strongly tracked TRB clonality. Blood and skin or GI T cell repertoires showed limited TRB overlap.

This table comes from immunoSEQ multiplex PCR, and its TCRdb copy is limited to in-frame clones, with some not included. The sample contains some 23,000 clones, none of them singletons. The length of the CDR3 is 16 residues. CDR1 is KGHSH, CDR2 LQKENI, per germline. Germline trimming cut 2 bases from V and 5 bases from J; bases unmatched to any gene: 8. This clone has a count of ten or more. As yet, its antigen is unknown. Treatment was busulfan-fludarabine conditioning, a marrow graft, and cyclophosphamide on days +3 and +4. This TCR was recovered from a young adult male patient who received an allogeneic stem cell transplant from a related donor, was CMV-positive, and had no GVHD. Some of these T cells may belong to the graft donor. V and J are TRBV18 and TRBJ1-5; 8 bases match TRBD1. The source was PBMCs, collected after allogeneic stem cell transplant with posttransplant cyclophosphamide. DNA for the CDR3: TGTGCCAGCTCACCAACACAGGGGGTCAGTGATCAGCCCCAGCATTTT. Residues: CASSPTQGVSDQPQHF.